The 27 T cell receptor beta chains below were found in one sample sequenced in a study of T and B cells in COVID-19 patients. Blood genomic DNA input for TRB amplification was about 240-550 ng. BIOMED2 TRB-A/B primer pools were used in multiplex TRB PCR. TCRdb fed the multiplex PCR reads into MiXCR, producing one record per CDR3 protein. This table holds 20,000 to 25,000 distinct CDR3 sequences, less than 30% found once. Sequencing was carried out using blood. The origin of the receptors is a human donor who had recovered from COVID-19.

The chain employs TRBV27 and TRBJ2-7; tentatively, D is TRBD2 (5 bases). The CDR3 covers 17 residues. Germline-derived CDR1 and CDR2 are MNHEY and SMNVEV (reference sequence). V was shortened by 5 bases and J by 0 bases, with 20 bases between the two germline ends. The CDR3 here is CASSLAPPGISSYEQYF. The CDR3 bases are TGTGCCAGCAGTCTCGCCCCGCCCGGGATCAGCTCCTACGAGCAGTACTTC.

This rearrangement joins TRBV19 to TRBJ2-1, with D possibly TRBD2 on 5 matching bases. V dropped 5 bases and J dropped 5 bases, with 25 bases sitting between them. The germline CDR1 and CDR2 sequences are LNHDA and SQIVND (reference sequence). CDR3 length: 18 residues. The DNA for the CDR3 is TGTGCCAGTAGTGTGGACCTACAAGAGGGTGCCGGGGACAATGAGCAGTTCTTC. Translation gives CASSVDLQEGAGDNEQFF.

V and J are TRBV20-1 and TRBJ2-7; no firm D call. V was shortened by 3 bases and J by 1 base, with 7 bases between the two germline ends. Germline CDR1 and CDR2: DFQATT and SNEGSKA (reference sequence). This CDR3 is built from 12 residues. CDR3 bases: TGCAGTGCTAGGGAAGCTTCCTACGAGCAGTACTTC. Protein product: CSAREASYEQYF.

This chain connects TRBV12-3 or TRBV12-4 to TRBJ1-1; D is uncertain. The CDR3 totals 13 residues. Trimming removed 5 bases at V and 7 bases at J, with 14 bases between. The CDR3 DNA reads TGTGCCAGCAGTAATTTAGGGAGAAATGAAGCTTTCTTT. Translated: CASSNLGRNEAFF.

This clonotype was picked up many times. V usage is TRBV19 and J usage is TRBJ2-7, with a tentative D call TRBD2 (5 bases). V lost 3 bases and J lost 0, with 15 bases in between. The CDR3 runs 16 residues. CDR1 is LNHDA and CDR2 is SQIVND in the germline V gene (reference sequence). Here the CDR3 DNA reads TGTGCCAGTAGTATTGAAAGCGGCAGTACCTCCTACGAGCAGTACTTC. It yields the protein CASSIESGSTSYEQYF.

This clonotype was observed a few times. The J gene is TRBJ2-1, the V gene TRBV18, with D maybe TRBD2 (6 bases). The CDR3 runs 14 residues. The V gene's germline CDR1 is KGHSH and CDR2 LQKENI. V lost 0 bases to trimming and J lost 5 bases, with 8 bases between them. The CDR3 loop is CASSPPEGNNEQFF. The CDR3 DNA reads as TGTGCCAGCTCACCACCGGAGGGAAACAATGAGCAGTTCTTC.

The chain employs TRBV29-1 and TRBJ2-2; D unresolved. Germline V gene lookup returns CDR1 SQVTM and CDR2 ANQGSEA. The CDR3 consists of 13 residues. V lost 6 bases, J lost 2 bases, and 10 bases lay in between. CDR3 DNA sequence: TGCAGCGTCCTGGACCCAAACACCGGGGAGCTGTTTTTT. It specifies CSVLDPNTGELFF.

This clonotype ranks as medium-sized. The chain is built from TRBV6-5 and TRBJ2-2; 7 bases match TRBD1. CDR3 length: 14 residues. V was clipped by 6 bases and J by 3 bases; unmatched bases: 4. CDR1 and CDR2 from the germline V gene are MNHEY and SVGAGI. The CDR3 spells CASRGDSDTGELFF. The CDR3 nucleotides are TGTGCCAGCAGGGGGGACAGCGACACCGGGGAGCTGTTTTTT.

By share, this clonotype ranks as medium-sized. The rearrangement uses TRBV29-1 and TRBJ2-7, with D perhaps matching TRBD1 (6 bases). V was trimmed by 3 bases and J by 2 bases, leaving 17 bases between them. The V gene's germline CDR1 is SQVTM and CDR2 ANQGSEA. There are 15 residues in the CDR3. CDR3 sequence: CSVEGSPGAAYEQYF. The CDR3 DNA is TGCAGCGTTGAGGGCTCGCCAGGGGCGGCCTACGAGCAGTACTTC.

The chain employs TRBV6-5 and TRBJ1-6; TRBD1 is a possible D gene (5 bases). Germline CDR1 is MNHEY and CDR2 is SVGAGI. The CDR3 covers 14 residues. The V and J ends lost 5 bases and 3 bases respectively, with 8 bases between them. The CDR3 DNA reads TGTGCCAGCAGTCGACAGCTCTATAATTCACCCCTCCACTTT. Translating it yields CASSRQLYNSPLHF.

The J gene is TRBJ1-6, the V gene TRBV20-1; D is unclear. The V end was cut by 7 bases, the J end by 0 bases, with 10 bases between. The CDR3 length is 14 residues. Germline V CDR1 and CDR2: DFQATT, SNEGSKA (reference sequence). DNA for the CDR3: TGCAGTGTTCAGGCGAGCTCCTATAATTCACCCCTCCACTTT. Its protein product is CSVQASSYNSPLHF.

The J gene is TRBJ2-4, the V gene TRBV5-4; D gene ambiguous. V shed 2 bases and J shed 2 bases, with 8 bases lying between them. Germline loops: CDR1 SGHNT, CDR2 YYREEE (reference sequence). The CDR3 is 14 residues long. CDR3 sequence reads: CASSFMGTKNIQYF. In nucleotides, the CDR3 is TGTGCCAGCAGCTTCATGGGGACCAAAAACATTCAGTACTTC.

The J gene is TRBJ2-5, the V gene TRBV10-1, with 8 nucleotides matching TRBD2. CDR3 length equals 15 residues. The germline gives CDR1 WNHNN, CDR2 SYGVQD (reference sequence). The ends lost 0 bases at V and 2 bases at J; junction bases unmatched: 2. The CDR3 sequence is CASSESPGGQETQYF. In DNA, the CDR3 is TGCGCCAGCAGTGAGTCGCCGGGAGGGCAAGAGACCCAGTACTTC.

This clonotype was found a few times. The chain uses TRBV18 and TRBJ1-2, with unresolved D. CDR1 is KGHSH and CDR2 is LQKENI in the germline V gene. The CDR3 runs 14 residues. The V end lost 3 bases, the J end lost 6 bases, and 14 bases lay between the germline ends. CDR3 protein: CASSPRPDRDGYTF. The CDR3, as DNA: TGTGCCAGCTCACCGAGACCCGATCGGGATGGCTACACCTTC.

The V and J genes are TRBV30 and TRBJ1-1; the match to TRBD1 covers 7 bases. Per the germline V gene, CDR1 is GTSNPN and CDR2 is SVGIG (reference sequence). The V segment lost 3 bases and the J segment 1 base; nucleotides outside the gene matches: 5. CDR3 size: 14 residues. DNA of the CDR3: TGTGCCTGGAGCCAGGGGGTTTGGAACACTGAAGCTTTCTTT. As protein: CAWSQGVWNTEAFF.

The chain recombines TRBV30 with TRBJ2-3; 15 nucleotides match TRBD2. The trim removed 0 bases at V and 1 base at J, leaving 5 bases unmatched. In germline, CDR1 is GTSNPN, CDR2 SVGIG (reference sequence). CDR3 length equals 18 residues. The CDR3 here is CAWSVRRTSGGGTDTQYF. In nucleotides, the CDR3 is TGTGCCTGGAGTGTACGCCGGACTAGCGGGGGGGGCACAGATACGCAGTATTTT.

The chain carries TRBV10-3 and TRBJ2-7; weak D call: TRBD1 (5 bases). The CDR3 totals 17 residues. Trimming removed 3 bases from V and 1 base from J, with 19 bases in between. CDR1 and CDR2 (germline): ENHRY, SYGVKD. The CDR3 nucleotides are TGTGCCATCAGTGACCCTTTAAAAGGGGCTGTTTCCTACGAGCAGTACTTC. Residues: CAISDPLKGAVSYEQYF.

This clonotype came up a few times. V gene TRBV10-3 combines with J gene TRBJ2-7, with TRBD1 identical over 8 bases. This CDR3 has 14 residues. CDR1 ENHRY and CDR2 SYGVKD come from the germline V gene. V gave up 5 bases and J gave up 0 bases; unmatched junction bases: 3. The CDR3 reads CAISRQGSSYEQYF. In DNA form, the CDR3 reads TGTGCCATCAGTCGACAGGGGAGCTCCTACGAGCAGTACTTC.

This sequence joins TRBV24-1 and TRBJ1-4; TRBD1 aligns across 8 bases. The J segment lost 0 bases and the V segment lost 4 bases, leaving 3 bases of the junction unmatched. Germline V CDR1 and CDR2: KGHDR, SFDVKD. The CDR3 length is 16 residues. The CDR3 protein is CATSDRTGTTNEKLFF. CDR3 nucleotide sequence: TGTGCCACCAGTGACCGGACAGGGACAACTAATGAAAAACTGTTTTTT.

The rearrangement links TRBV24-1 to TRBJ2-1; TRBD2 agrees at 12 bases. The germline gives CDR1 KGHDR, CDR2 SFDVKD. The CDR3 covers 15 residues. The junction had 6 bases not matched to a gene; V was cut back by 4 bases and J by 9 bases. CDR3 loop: CATSDSLAGGREQFF. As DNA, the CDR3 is TGTGCCACCAGTGACTCGCTAGCGGGGGGGCGTGAGCAGTTCTTC.

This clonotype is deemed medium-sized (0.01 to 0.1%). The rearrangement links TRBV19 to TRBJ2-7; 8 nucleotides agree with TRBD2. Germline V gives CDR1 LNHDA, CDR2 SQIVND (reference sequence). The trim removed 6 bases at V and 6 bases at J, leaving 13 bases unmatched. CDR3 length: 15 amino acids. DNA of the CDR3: TGTGCCAGTAGCCCCCGGGCGGGGGGCCTCCCCGAGCAGTACTTC. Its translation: CASSPRAGGLPEQYF.

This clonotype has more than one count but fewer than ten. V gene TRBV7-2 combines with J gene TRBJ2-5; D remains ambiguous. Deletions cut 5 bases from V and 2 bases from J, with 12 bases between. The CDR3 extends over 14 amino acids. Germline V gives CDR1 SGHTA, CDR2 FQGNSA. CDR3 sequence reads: CASSPRGLQETQYF. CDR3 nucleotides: TGTGCCAGCAGCCCCAGAGGCCTACAAGAGACCCAGTACTTC.

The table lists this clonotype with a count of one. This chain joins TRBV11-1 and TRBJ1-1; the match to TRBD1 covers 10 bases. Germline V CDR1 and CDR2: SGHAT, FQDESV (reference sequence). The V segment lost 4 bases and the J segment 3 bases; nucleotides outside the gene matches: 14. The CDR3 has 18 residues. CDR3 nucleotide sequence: TGTGCCAGCAGCTCCGTCCCGGGACAGGGGCGACGGGACACTGAAGCTTTCTTT. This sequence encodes CASSSVPGQGRRDTEAFF.

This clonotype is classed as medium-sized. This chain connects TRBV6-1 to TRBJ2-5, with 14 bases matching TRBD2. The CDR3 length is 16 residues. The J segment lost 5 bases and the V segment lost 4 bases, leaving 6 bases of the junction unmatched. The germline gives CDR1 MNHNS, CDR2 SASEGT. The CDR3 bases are TGTGCCAGCAGTGTGACTAGCGGGAGGGCGAGGGAGACCCAGTACTTC. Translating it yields CASSVTSGRARETQYF.

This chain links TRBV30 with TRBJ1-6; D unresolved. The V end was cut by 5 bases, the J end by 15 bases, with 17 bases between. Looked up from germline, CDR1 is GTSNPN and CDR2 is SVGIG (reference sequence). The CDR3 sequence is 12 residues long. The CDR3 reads CAWGILGGDLHF. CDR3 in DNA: TGTGCCTGGGGAATACTCGGCGGGGACCTCCACTTT.

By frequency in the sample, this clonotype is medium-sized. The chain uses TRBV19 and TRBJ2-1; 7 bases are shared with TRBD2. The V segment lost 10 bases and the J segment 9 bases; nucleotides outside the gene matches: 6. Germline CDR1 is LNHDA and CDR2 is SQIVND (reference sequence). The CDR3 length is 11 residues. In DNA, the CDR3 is TGTGCCACCGGGACTATTCGTGAGCAGTTCTTC. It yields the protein CATGTIREQFF.

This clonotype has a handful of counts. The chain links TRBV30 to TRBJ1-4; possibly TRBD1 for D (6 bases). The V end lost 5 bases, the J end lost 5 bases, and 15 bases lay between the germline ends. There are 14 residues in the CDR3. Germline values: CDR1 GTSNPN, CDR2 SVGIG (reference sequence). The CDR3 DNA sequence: TGTGCCTGGGGCGACGGGAGGGGGAATGAAAAACTGTTTTTT. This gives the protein CAWGDGRGNEKLFF. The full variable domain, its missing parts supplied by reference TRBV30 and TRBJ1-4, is SQTIHQWPATLVQPVGSPLSLECTVEGTSNPNLYWYRQAAGRGLQLLFYSVGIGQISSEVPQNLSASRPQDRQFILSSKKLLLSDSGFYLCAWGDGRGNEKLFFGSGTQLSVL.